A selection of T cell receptor beta chains follows, all from one sample in a study of glioma-infiltrating T cells after dendritic cell vaccination. Using immunoSEQ multiplex PCR, the repertoire was profiled, and TCRdb retains in-frame clones only, with some absent. Here the sample spans just under 100,000 clones, 65% to 85% being singletons. The source material was blood, sampled after dendritic cell vaccination. The receptor set was obtained from a human donor with glioblastoma. The CDR3 runs from the conserved cysteine through the conserved F or W. D genes are given only for firm matches. Rows may omit the clone size; those that give it use once, few, many or a size class.

D	size	J	V	CDR3	DNA
NA	NA	TRBJ1-1	TRBV7-8	CASSLGESKAFF	TGTGCCAGCAGCTTAGGAGAATCAAAAGCTTTCTTT
NA	NA	TRBJ1-2	TRBV30	CAWSLSGIRGYTF	TGTGCCTGGTCACTCTCAGGGATTCGGGGCTACACCTTC
TRBD1	NA	TRBJ1-1	TRBV5-1	CASSVTGPDTEAFF	TGCGCCAGCAGCGTGACAGGGCCGGACACTGAAGCTTTCTTT
NA	NA	TRBJ2-7	TRBV27	CASSLSSDRVRGEQYF	TGTGCCAGCAGTTTATCCAGCGACCGGGTGAGAGGGGAGCAGTACTTC
TRBD2	NA	TRBJ2-7	TRBV29-1	CSVELAGGRTGYEQYF	TGCAGCGTTGAACTAGCGGGAGGGCGAACTGGGTACGAGCAGTACTTC
NA	NA	TRBJ1-3	TRBV11-2	CASSQSRNTIYF	TGTGCCAGCAGCCAGTCGAGAAACACCATATATTTT
NA	once	TRBJ1-5	TRBV15	CATSRDLNQPQHF	TGTGCCACCAGCAGAGATCTGAATCAGCCCCAGCATTTT
NA	NA	TRBJ1-5	TRBV18	CASSPGAGGGQPQHF	TGTGCCAGCTCACCCGGGGCTGGGGGCGGTCAGCCCCAGCATTTT
NA	NA	TRBJ1-3	TRBV15	CATSRRQPYSTINF	TGTGCCACCAGCAGACGACAGCCATACTCCACAATCAATTTT
NA	NA	TRBJ1-1	TRBV28	CASSSQGKNTEAFF	TGTGCCAGCAGCTCACAGGGCAAAAACACTGAAGCTTTCTTT
NA	NA	TRBJ1-1	TRBV10-3	CAIRRTQGGTEAFF	TGTGCCATTAGAAGGACTCAGGGAGGAACTGAAGCTTTCTTT
TRBD1	NA	TRBJ1-2	TRBV5-1	CASSLPPGQGYGYTF	TGCGCCAGCAGCTTGCCGCCGGGACAGGGTTATGGCTACACCTTC
TRBD1	once	TRBJ1-1	TRBV6-1	CASAASQGAMTEAFF	TGTGCCAGCGCCGCTTCGCAGGGGGCGATGACTGAAGCTTTCTTT
TRBD2	NA	TRBJ2-2	TRBV5-1	CASLSLAGGTGELFF	TGCGCCAGCCTTTCCCTCGCGGGAGGTACCGGGGAGCTGTTTTTT
NA	once	TRBJ2-1	TRBV5-1	CASSLGAGSYNEQFF	TGCGCCAGCAGCTTGGGGGCAGGGTCCTACAATGAGCAGTTCTTC
TRBD1	NA	TRBJ2-7	TRBV7-6	CASSLGDRGWSYEQYF	TGTGCCAGCAGCTTAGGGGACAGGGGTTGGTCCTACGAGCAGTACTTC
NA	NA	TRBJ1-5	TRBV2	CASSETDSNQPQHF	TGTGCCAGCAGTGAGACAGATAGCAATCAGCCCCAGCATTTT
TRBD2	NA	TRBJ2-7	TRBV10-3	CAITTSGSHEQYF	TGTGCCATTACGACTAGCGGGAGCCACGAGCAGTACTTC
NA	NA	TRBJ2-1	TRBV5-1	CASSREGGKQFF	TGCGCCAGCAGCAGGGAGGGGGGCAAGCAGTTCTTC
NA	NA	TRBJ2-1	TRBV28	CASSFALSYNEQFF	TGTGCCAGCAGTTTTGCGCTTTCCTACAATGAGCAGTTCTTC
TRBD1	NA	TRBJ1-1	TRBV19	CASSISMRQGLGMNTEAFF	TGTGCCAGTAGTATTTCAATGCGACAGGGGCTAGGGATGAACACTGAAGCTTTCTTT
NA	NA	TRBJ1-1	TRBV2	CASKGGFGEAFF	TGTGCCAGCAAGGGGGGGTTCGGTGAAGCTTTCTTT
NA	NA	TRBJ2-7	TRBV2	CASNLGGSYEQYF	TGTGCCAGCAACCTAGGTGGGTCCTACGAGCAGTACTTC
NA	NA	TRBJ1-1	TRBV5-4	CASSLPSGLGTEAFF	TGTGCCAGCAGCCTCCCTTCAGGCCTGGGCACTGAAGCTTTCTTT
TRBD2	NA	TRBJ2-2	TRBV10-1	CASSGSGNTGELFF	TGCGCCAGCAGTGGGAGCGGGAATACCGGGGAGCTGTTTTTT
NA	once	TRBJ2-1	TRBV5-1	CASSLDQGRNEQFF	TGCGCCAGCAGCTTGGATCAGGGTCGCAATGAGCAGTTCTTC
TRBD2	NA	TRBJ2-1	TRBV4-1	CASSPGTSGSMDEQFF	TGCGCCAGCAGCCCAGGGACTAGCGGGAGTATGGATGAGCAGTTCTTC
NA	NA	TRBJ2-7	TRBV6-5	CASEGHRRGYEQYF	TGTGCCAGCGAGGGGCACAGGAGGGGTTACGAGCAGTACTTC
NA	NA	TRBJ1-1	TRBV2	CATEMNTEAFF	TGTGCCACAGAAATGAACACTGAAGCTTTCTTT
NA	NA	TRBJ1-2	TRBV6-4	CASNHESGYGYGYTF	TGTGCCAGCAATCACGAGTCAGGGTATGGCTATGGCTACACCTTC
NA	NA	TRBJ2-3	TRBV18	CASSPSGITDTQYF	TGTGCCAGCTCACCGTCCGGGATCACAGATACGCAGTATTTT
NA	NA	TRBJ2-7	TRBV11-2	CASSPGTRVRTYEQYF	TGTGCCAGCAGCCCAGGTACCAGGGTACGGACCTACGAGCAGTACTTC
TRBD2	few	TRBJ2-3	TRBV7-9	CASSLRTSGLTDTQYF	TGTGCCAGCAGTTTAAGGACTAGCGGACTCACAGATACGCAGTATTTT
NA	NA	TRBJ1-1	TRBV28	CASSLLAGLNTEAFF	TGTGCCAGCAGTTTACTAGCAGGATTGAACACTGAAGCTTTCTTT
TRBD1	NA	TRBJ2-7	TRBV28	CATNKPGQAIYEQYF	TGTGCCACTAACAAGCCAGGACAGGCCATTTACGAGCAGTACTTC
NA	NA	TRBJ1-2	TRBV19	CASRRLTNYGYTF	TGTGCCAGTAGACGACTGACCAACTATGGCTACACCTTC
NA	NA	TRBJ1-6	TRBV18	CASSPWAAGTYLHF	TGTGCCAGCTCACCATGGGCAGCAGGTACTTATCTCCACTTT
TRBD2	NA	TRBJ2-7	TRBV10-3	CAISLGGGDEQYF	TGTGCCATCTCCCTTGGCGGGGGGGACGAGCAGTACTTC
TRBD1	NA	TRBJ2-7	TRBV18	CASSPPWTGSYEQYF	TGTGCCAGCTCACCACCGTGGACAGGGTCCTACGAGCAGTACTTC
NA	NA	TRBJ1-2	TRBV6-5	CASSGSTGSLSGYTF	TGTGCCAGCAGTGGGTCGACTGGCTCCCTTTCTGGCTACACCTTC
NA	NA	TRBJ1-2	TRBV6-5	CASSEGGSNYGYTF	TGTGCCAGCAGCGAGGGCGGGTCGAACTATGGCTACACCTTC
TRBD2	NA	TRBJ2-7	TRBV28	CASTSSQTGLTSGHEQYF	TGTGCCAGCACCTCCTCCCAGACAGGACTGACTAGCGGGCACGAGCAGTACTTC
NA	NA	TRBJ2-7	TRBV5-1	CASSSGQSVYEQYF	TGCGCCAGCAGCTCAGGACAGTCGGTCTACGAGCAGTACTTC
NA	NA	TRBJ2-7	TRBV28	CASTTDSSYEQYF	TGTGCCAGCACTACGGACAGCTCCTACGAGCAGTACTTC
NA	few	TRBJ2-5	TRBV5-4	CASSLAGEGQETQYF	TGTGCCAGCAGCTTGGCGGGAGAGGGTCAAGAGACCCAGTACTTC
NA	NA	TRBJ2-5	TRBV7-6	CASSHITQETQYF	TGTGCCAGCAGCCACATCACACAAGAGACCCAGTACTTC
TRBD1	once	TRBJ2-7	TRBV6-1	CASDRVLYEQYF	TGTGCCAGCGACAGGGTCCTCTACGAGCAGTACTTC
TRBD1	NA	TRBJ1-1	TRBV6-1	CASNHRDRSSAFF	TGTGCCAGCAACCACCGGGACAGGTCATCAGCTTTCTTT
NA	NA	TRBJ1-1	TRBV6-4	CASSEERGTEAFF	TGTGCCAGCAGCGAGGAGAGAGGCACTGAAGCTTTCTTT
TRBD2	NA	TRBJ2-7	TRBV6-1	CASTDYSGSGYEQYF	TGTGCCAGTACGGATTATAGCGGGAGTGGATACGAGCAGTACTTC
TRBD2	NA	TRBJ2-1	TRBV6-5	CASSSETSGGEFF	TGTGCCAGCAGTTCCGAGACTAGCGGGGGTGAGTTCTTC
TRBD1	NA	TRBJ1-2	TRBV12-5	CASGLTPGQGDGYTF	TGTGCTAGTGGTTTGACGCCGGGACAGGGCGATGGCTACACCTTC
NA	many	TRBJ1-2	TRBV6-6	CASSYRLYGYTF	TGTGCCAGCAGTTACAGACTCTATGGCTACACCTTC
NA	NA	TRBJ1-2	TRBV10-2	CASSEALLYGYTF	TGCGCCAGCAGTGAGGCGCTTCTCTATGGCTACACCTTC
NA	NA	TRBJ1-2	TRBV15	CATSRDRAGAHYGYTF	TGTGCCACCAGCAGAGATCGGGCTGGGGCTCACTATGGCTACACCTTC
NA	NA	TRBJ2-3	TRBV27	CASSLSPSSVNTQYF	TGTGCCAGCAGTTTATCGCCTAGTTCGGTGAATACGCAGTATTTT
NA	NA	TRBJ1-1	TRBV4-2	CASSQDNNRVNTEAFF	TGTGCCAGCAGCCAAGATAATAACAGGGTAAACACTGAAGCTTTCTTT
TRBD1	NA	TRBJ2-5	TRBV9	CASSVHRGETQYF	TGTGCCAGCAGCGTCCACAGGGGAGAGACCCAGTACTTC
TRBD2	NA	TRBJ2-7	TRBV5-4	CASSSGLEGLREQYF	TGTGCCAGCAGCTCCGGACTAGAGGGTCTTCGCGAGCAGTACTTC
NA	once	TRBJ2-3	TRBV7-3	CASSESGVHTDTQYF	TGTGCCAGCAGCGAGTCGGGGGTTCACACAGATACGCAGTATTTT